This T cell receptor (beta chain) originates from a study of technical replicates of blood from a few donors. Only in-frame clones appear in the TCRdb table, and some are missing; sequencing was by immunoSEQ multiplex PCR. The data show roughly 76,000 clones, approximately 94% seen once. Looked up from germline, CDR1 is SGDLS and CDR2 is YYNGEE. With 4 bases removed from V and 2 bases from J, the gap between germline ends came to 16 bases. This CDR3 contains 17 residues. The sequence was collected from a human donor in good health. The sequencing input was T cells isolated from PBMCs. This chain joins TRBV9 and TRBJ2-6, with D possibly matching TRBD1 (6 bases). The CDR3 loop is CASSTRQDPPGANVLTF. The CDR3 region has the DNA TGTGCCAGCAGCACCCGACAGGATCCCCCTGGGGCCAACGTCCTGACTTTC.